This T cell receptor (beta chain) originates from a study of cytomegalovirus exposure and HLA in healthy donors. Study observations and caveats: Reportedly, diagnosis of cytomegalovirus status by the classifier showed high specificity and sensitivity. The authors later found HLA-associated TCR beta chains more clonally expanded than equally common others.

Between the trimmed V and J ends, which lost 4 bases and 5 bases, there was a span of 12 bases. In germline, CDR1 is SGHNT, CDR2 YYREEE (reference sequence). This CDR3 region has 13 residues. As to this clone: Its target is unknown.

The PCR employed 60 Vbeta primers together with 13 Jbeta primers. Measured with immunoSEQ multiplex PCR; TCRdb has only the in-frame clones, and not every one. The sample shows roughly 120,000 clones, about 74% of them seen only once. The chain has TRBV5-4 and TRBJ2-5, with D perhaps matching TRBD1 (6 bases). This TCR came from a man in his forties in good health and CMV-seropositive. Sequences were obtained from PBMCs. The CDR3, as DNA: TGTGCCAGCAGCAAAGGACAGCGGGAGACCCAGTACTTC. Translated: CASSKGQRETQYF.